The 28 T cell receptor beta chains in this list originate from one sample, sequenced in a study of vaccination effects on CD4 cells after COVID-19. Under the ViraFEST assay, PBMC were stimulated with viral peptide pools so that antigen-specific CD4+ T cells expanded. Sequencing was performed afterwards. Culturing for more than eight days preceded CD4+ T cell isolation. The healthy vaccine recipients, who had no prior SARS-CoV-2 infection, showed negative nucleocapsid antibodies. These receptors lack a known antigen. Generated by immunoSEQ multiplex PCR, the TCRdb table keeps only in-frame clones and is missing some. The repertoire holds tens of thousands of clones, with 79% as singletons. Sequencing used CD4+ T cells from PBMCs cultured with HCoV-OC43 spike peptides, obtained before COVID-19 vaccination. Subset: HCoV-OC43 spike overlapping peptide pool stimulation. The receptor set was obtained from a human donor who received a COVID-19 vaccine.

The V and J genes are TRBV5-6 and TRBJ1-2; the D is unclear. Germline loops: CDR1 SGHDT, CDR2 YYEEEE. The CDR3 is made up of 13 amino acids. V was clipped by 5 bases and J by 0 bases, with 8 bases between them. CDR3 coding DNA: TGTGCCAGCAGTCAGCTACCTAACTATGGCTACACCTTC. It translates to CASSQLPNYGYTF. The variable domain in full, with the rest retrieved from reference TRBV5-6 and TRBJ1-2, is DAGVTQSPTHLIKTRGQQVTLRCSPKSGHDTVSWYQQALGQGPQFIFQYYEEEERQRGNFPDRFSGHQFPNYSSELNVNALLLGDSALYLCASSQLPNYGYTFGSGTRLTVV.

The rearrangement links TRBV10-3 to TRBJ1-3; 8 nucleotides match TRBD1. Germline loops: CDR1 ENHRY, CDR2 SYGVKD. The CDR3 has 14 residues. V shed 3 bases and J 4 bases; nucleotides not matched to a gene: 2. DNA for the CDR3: TGTGCCATCAGTGACCGGACAGGGGGAAACACCATATATTTT. Its translation is CAISDRTGGNTIYF.

The chain couples TRBV12-5 to TRBJ2-7, with D possibly matching TRBD2 (6 bases). Germline V gene data show CDR1 as LGHNT and CDR2 as FRNRAP. The CDR3 runs to 14 residues. V lost 6 bases and J lost 2, with 14 bases in between. Written as DNA, the CDR3 is TGTGCTAGTGGCCGGGACTTCTACCCCTACGAGCAGTACGTC. It encodes CASGRDFYPYEQYV.

The chain couples TRBV2 to TRBJ2-5; TRBD2 matches 13 bases. Germline V gene sequence: CDR1 SNHLY, CDR2 FYNNEI. With V trimmed by 6 bases and J by 5 bases, 0 bases remained unmatched. This CDR3 contains 13 residues. The CDR3 DNA follows: TGTGCCAGCAGGGGACTAGCGGGGGAGACCCAGTACTTC. Encoded protein: CASRGLAGETQYF.

The rearrangement joins TRBV6-5 to TRBJ1-2; 8 nucleotides line up with TRBD1. The germline V gene encodes CDR1 MNHEY and CDR2 SVGAGI. The trim removed 6 bases at V and 7 bases at J, leaving 4 bases unmatched. The length of the CDR3 is 12 residues. The CDR3 DNA reads as TGTGCCAGCAGCCTGACAGGGGCTGGCTACACCTTC. Translated: CASSLTGAGYTF.

This chain uses TRBV7-2 with TRBJ1-2; D is uncertain. This CDR3 is built from 13 residues. V lost 1 base and J lost 8, with 11 bases in between. Germline-derived CDR1 and CDR2 are SGHTA and FQGNSA. The DNA of the CDR3 is TGTGCCAGCAGCTTAGAAACACACCAGGGCTACACCTTC. As protein: CASSLETHQGYTF.

The chain uses TRBV24-1 and TRBJ2-5; D tentatively reads TRBD1 or TRBD2 (6 bases each). This CDR3 has 20 residues. Trimming took 9 bases from V and 1 from J, leaving 32 bases between them. Germline V gene lookup returns CDR1 KGHDR and CDR2 SFDVKD. The CDR3 here is CATDSPSVHPRGVGQETQYF. CDR3 nucleotide sequence: TGTGCCACCGACTCCCCTAGCGTTCACCCTAGGGGGGTCGGCCAAGAGACCCAGTACTTC.

This rearrangement joins TRBV18 to TRBJ1-1; D is perhaps TRBD1 (5 bases). V gave up 3 bases and J gave up 1 base, with 15 bases separating them. Germline lookup yields CDR1 KGHSH and CDR2 LQKENI. The CDR3 is 16 amino acids. CDR3 sequence: CASSPTPGRTNTEAFF. In DNA form, the CDR3 reads TGTGCCAGCTCACCGACTCCGGGACGGACGAACACTGAAGCTTTCTTT.

The chain is built from TRBV18 and TRBJ2-3; 8 bases are shared with TRBD2. V dropped 3 bases and J dropped 3; count of bases not matched to a gene: 5. The germline gives CDR1 KGHSH, CDR2 LQKENI. The CDR3 consists of 15 residues. In nucleotides, the CDR3 is TGTGCCAGCTCACCTTCTGGCGGGGGGACAGATACGCAGTATTTT. Its protein is CASSPSGGGTDTQYF.

The chain is built from TRBV7-3 and TRBJ2-1; 10 positions match TRBD2. Germline trimming cut 4 bases from V and 8 bases from J; bases unmatched to any gene: 11. This CDR3 is built from 16 residues. Germline V gene data show CDR1 as SGHTA and CDR2 as FQGTGA. The CDR3, as DNA: TGTGCCAGCAGCTCCACCGGGCAGCGGGGGGGCCATGAGCAGTTCTTC. This encodes CASSSTGQRGGHEQFF.

The rearrangement uses TRBV6-2 or TRBV6-3 and TRBJ2-3, with D possibly being TRBD2 (6 bases). Germline-derived CDR1 and CDR2 are MNHEY and SVGEGT. CDR3 length: 15 amino acids. V shed 0 bases and J shed 2 bases, with 9 bases lying between them. The chain's CDR3 is CASSYSEGTTDTQYF. In DNA form, the CDR3 reads TGTGCCAGCAGTTACTCGGAGGGAACCACAGATACGCAGTATTTT.

The rearrangement uses TRBV7-2 and TRBJ1-1; 7 positions agree with TRBD1. This CDR3 spans 12 amino acids. The junction had 9 bases not matched to a gene; V was cut back by 9 bases and J by 8 bases. The germline CDR1 and CDR2 sequences are SGHTA and FQGNSA. In nucleotides, the CDR3 is TGTGCCAGGTTGACAGGGAGACGGGAAGCTTTCTTT. Amino acids: CARLTGRREAFF. The complete variable domain, with remaining parts taken from reference TRBV7-2 and TRBJ1-1, reads GAGVSQSPSNKVTEKGKDVELRCDPISGHTALYWYRQSLGQGLEFLIYFQGNSAPDKSGLPSDRFSAERTGGSVSTLTIQRTQQEDSAVYLCARLTGRREAFFGQGTRLTVV.

J is TRBJ1-4 and V is TRBV30; 10 positions agree with TRBD1. CDR1 is GTSNPN and CDR2 is SVGIG in the germline V gene (reference sequence). The V and J ends lost 0 bases and 8 bases, in that order; junction bases with no gene match: 3. The CDR3 is 14 residues long. CDR3 DNA: TGTGCCTGGAGTGTCGGACAGGGGGTGGAAAAACTGTTTTTT. This sequence encodes CAWSVGQGVEKLFF. Supplemented by reference TRBV30 and TRBJ1-4, the full variable domain reads SQTIHQWPATLVQPVGSPLSLECTVEGTSNPNLYWYRQAAGRGLQLLFYSVGIGQISSEVPQNLSASRPQDRQFILSSKKLLLSDSGFYLCAWSVGQGVEKLFFGSGTQLSVL.

J is TRBJ2-5 and V is TRBV7-9; D tentatively reads TRBD1 or TRBD2 (6 bases each). The germline V gene encodes CDR1 SEHNR and CDR2 FQNEAQ (reference sequence). Trimming pared 2 bases from V and 1 base from J, leaving 11 bases between. The CDR3 is 15 residues long. The CDR3 bases are TGTGCCAGCAGCTTATCTGGGGGGCCCCAAGAGACCCAGTACTTC. This sequence encodes CASSLSGGPQETQYF.

The chain recombines TRBV6-6 with TRBJ1-6; 8 bases agree with TRBD1. The ends lost 7 bases at V and 6 bases at J; junction bases unmatched: 5. CDR1 is MNHNY and CDR2 is SVGAGI in the germline V gene (reference sequence). CDR3 size: 14 residues. The CDR3 is CASMGTGRNSPLHF. CDR3 coding DNA: TGTGCCAGCATGGGGACAGGTCGTAATTCACCCCTCCACTTT.

This clone showed up just once. The chain is built from TRBV28 and TRBJ2-5; perhaps TRBD2 as D (5 bases). The germline CDR1 and CDR2 sequences are MDHEN and SYDVKM. Trimming removed 0 bases at V and 2 bases at J, with 16 bases between. The CDR3 totals 17 residues. The CDR3 sequence is CASSLWATTGRQETQYF. CDR3 in DNA: TGTGCCAGCAGTTTATGGGCGACTACTGGCCGACAAGAGACCCAGTACTTC.

The J gene is TRBJ1-1, the V gene TRBV5-1, with 8 bases matching TRBD1. V was clipped by 4 bases and J by 3 bases; unmatched bases: 5. Germline CDR1 reads SGHRS; CDR2 reads YFSETQ. The CDR3 contains 14 residues. CDR3 region: CASSPQQGDTEAFF. The CDR3 DNA reads as TGCGCCAGCAGCCCCCAACAGGGGGACACTGAAGCTTTCTTT.

For the CDR3, the DNA is TGTGCCAGCAGTGGAGGACGGTCGATGAACACTGAAGCTTTCTTT. Translating gives CASSGGRSMNTEAFF. This chain uses TRBV6-1 with TRBJ1-1; D not certain. The V and J ends lost 4 bases and 0 bases respectively, with 12 bases between them. The germline gives CDR1 MNHNS, CDR2 SASEGT. CDR3 size: 15 residues.

This clone was observed a few times. V is TRBV9 and J is TRBJ2-1; 7 bases align to TRBD1. The germline V gene encodes CDR1 SGDLS and CDR2 YYNGEE. The trim removed 4 bases at V and 12 bases at J, leaving 10 bases unmatched. This CDR3 is built from 13 residues. CDR3 loop: CASSTPGQVRQFF. CDR3 in DNA: TGTGCCAGCAGCACCCCCGGACAGGTCAGGCAGTTCTTC.

CDR3 region: CASKRSALNYGYTF. In DNA, the CDR3 is TGTGCCAGCAAGAGGTCAGCCCTGAACTATGGCTACACCTTC. V is TRBV2 and J is TRBJ1-2; D unresolved. The CDR3 runs to 14 residues. V dropped 7 bases and J dropped 2 bases, with 14 bases sitting between them. Germline CDR1 reads SNHLY; CDR2 reads FYNNEI.

This clone was found a few times. The chain uses TRBV18 and TRBJ1-6; 8 bases fit TRBD1. Germline V gene data show CDR1 as KGHSH and CDR2 as LQKENI. This CDR3 has 15 amino acids. V shed 5 bases, J shed 6 bases, and the junction held 6 bases outside the gene matches. CDR3 in amino acids: CASSTDREPNSPLHF. CDR3 coding DNA: TGTGCCAGCTCAACGGACAGGGAGCCTAATTCACCCCTCCACTTT.

V gene TRBV6-2 or TRBV6-3 combines with J gene TRBJ1-5, with a possible D match to TRBD1 (6 bases). The CDR3 runs to 15 residues. The V and J ends lost 5 bases and 6 bases respectively, with 17 bases between them. From germline, CDR1 is MNHEY and CDR2 SVGEGT. The CDR3 coding sequence is TGTGCCAGCAGTCCAACCGGGACACGTAGTCAGCCCCAGCATTTT. Translating it yields CASSPTGTRSQPQHF.

The rearrangement links TRBV2 to TRBJ2-7, with 7 nucleotides matching TRBD2. This CDR3 spans 14 amino acids. V shed 9 bases, J shed 3 bases, and the junction held 11 bases outside the gene matches. The V gene's germline CDR1 is SNHLY and CDR2 FYNNEI. DNA for the CDR3: TGTGCCAGGTCTTTTGGCGGGGGTTTCTACGAGCAGTACGTC. Translated, it gives CARSFGGGFYEQYV.

The chain recombines TRBV3-1 (or the pseudogene TRBV3-2) with TRBJ1-6; D is ambiguous. The CDR3 totals 14 residues. Looked up from germline, CDR1 is LGHDT and CDR2 is YNNKEL (reference sequence). V lost 0 bases and J lost 10, with 10 bases in between. CDR3 loop: CASSQDGGGSPLHF. The CDR3 region has the DNA TGTGCCAGCAGCCAAGACGGAGGAGGGTCACCCCTCCACTTT.

The chain employs TRBV6-6 and TRBJ2-7; D remains unclear. CDR3 length: 13 residues. V was pared by 5 bases and J by 2 bases, with 10 bases between. Germline V gene sequence: CDR1 MNHNY, CDR2 SVGAGI (reference sequence). CDR3 protein: CASSLGIAYEQYV. In DNA form, the CDR3 reads TGTGCCAGCAGTCTGGGCATTGCCTACGAGCAGTACGTC.

The V and J genes are TRBV7-3 and TRBJ2-3; possibly TRBD2 for D (7 bases). Per the germline V gene, CDR1 is SGHTA and CDR2 is FQGTGA. CDR3 length: 13 residues. V was pared by 2 bases and J by 7 bases, with 10 bases between. The CDR3 loop is CASSLGGANTQYF. The CDR3 DNA is TGTGCCAGCAGCTTAGGGGGGGCAAATACGCAGTATTTT.

The gene calls are TRBV7-8 and TRBJ1-1; the D is unclear. CDR1 is SGHVS and CDR2 is FQNEAQ in the germline V gene. V gave up 5 bases and J gave up 6 bases, with 16 bases separating them. This CDR3 comprises 14 residues. The CDR3 protein is CASSLRDFDSEAFF. Here the CDR3 DNA reads TGTGCCAGCAGCCTGCGCGACTTCGACTCTGAAGCTTTCTTT.

The chain carries TRBV19 and TRBJ1-6; D is undetermined. The germline gives CDR1 LNHDA, CDR2 SQIVND (reference sequence). The CDR3 totals 15 residues. V shed 1 base and J shed 7 bases, with 11 bases lying between them. In nucleotides, the CDR3 is TGTGCCAGTAGTATAGGGAGCGTTACAAATTCACCCCTCCACTTT. Translated, it gives CASSIGSVTNSPLHF.